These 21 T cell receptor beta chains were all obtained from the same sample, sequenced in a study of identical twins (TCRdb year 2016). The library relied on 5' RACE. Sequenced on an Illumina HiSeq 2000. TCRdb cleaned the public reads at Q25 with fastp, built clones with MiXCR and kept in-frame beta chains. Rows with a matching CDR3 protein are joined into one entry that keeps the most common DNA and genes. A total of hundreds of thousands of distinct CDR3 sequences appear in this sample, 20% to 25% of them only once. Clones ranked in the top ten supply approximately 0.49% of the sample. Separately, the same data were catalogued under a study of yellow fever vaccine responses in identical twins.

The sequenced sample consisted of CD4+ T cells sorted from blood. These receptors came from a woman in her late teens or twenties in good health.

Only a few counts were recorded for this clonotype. CDR3: CASLRTGDYEQYF. DNA for the CDR3: TGTGCCAGCTTACGGACAGGGGATTACGAGCAGTACTTC. The genes are TRBV3-1 and TRBJ2-7; TRBD1 agrees at 9 bases. The CDR3 has 13 residues. With 8 bases clipped from V and 4 bases from J, the junction kept 6 bases outside the gene matches. Germline CDR1 LGHDT, CDR2 YNNKEL (reference sequence).

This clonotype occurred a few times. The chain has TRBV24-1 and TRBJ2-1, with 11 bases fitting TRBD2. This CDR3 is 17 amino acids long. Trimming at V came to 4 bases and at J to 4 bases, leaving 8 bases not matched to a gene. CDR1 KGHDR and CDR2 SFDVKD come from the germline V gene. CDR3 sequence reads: CATSEAGLAANYNEQFF. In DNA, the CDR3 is TGTGCCACCAGTGAAGCGGGACTAGCGGCAAATTACAATGAGCAGTTCTTC.

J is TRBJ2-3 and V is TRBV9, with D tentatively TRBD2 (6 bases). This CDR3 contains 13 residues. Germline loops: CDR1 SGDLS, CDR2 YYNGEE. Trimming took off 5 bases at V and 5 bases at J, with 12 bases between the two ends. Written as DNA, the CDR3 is TGTGCCAGCAGTGGACTACACAGAGATACGCAGTATTTT. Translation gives CASSGLHRDTQYF.

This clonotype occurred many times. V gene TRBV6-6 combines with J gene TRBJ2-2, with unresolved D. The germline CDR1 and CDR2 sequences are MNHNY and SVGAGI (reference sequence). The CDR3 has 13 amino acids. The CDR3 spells CASERPNTGELFF. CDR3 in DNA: TGTGCAAGCGAGAGACCGAACACCGGGGAGCTGTTTTTT.

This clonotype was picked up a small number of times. This chain's CDR3 is CASSLQGTGYNEQFF. CDR3 DNA: TGCGCCAGCAGCTTACAGGGTACTGGCTACAATGAGCAGTTCTTC. The gene calls are TRBV5-1 and TRBJ2-1, with D possibly matching TRBD1 (6 bases). Germline V gene sequence: CDR1 SGHRS, CDR2 YFSETQ. The CDR3 totals 15 residues. The germline V and J ends were trimmed by 2 bases and 3 bases, with 12 bases remaining between them.

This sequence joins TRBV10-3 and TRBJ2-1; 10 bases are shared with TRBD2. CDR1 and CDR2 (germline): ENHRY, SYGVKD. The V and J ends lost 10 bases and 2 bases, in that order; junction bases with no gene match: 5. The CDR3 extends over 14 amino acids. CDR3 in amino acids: CASLAGDTYNEQFF. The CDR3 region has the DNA TGTGCCAGCCTAGCGGGGGACACCTACAATGAGCAGTTCTTC.

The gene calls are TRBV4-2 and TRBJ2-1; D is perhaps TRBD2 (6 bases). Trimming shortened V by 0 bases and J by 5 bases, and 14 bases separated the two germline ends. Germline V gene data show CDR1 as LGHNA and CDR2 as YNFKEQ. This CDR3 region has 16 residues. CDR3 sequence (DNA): TGTGCCAGCAGCCAAGAGGCAACGGGAGCCGACAATGAGCAGTTCTTC. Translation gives CASSQEATGADNEQFF.

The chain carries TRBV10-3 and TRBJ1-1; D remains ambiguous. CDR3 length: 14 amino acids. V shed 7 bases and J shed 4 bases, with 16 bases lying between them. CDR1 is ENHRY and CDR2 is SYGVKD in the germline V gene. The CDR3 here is CAITAGRPSTEAFF. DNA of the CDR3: TGTGCCATCACCGCCGGGCGCCCAAGCACTGAAGCTTTCTTT.

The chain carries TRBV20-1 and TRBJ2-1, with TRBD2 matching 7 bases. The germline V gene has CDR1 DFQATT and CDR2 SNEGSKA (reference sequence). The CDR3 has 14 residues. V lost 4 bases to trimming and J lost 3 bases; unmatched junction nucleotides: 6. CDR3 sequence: CSAMGGTNYNEQFF. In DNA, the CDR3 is TGCAGTGCTATGGGAGGGACTAACTACAATGAGCAGTTCTTC.

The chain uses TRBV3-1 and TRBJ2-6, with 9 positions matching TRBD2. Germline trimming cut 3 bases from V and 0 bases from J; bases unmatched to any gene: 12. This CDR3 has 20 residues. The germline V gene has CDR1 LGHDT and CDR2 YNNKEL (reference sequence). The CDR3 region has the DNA TGTGCCAGCAGCCATTCTGCGGGGGGGCTCCCCGGCTCTGGGGCCAACGTCCTGACTTTC. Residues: CASSHSAGGLPGSGANVLTF.

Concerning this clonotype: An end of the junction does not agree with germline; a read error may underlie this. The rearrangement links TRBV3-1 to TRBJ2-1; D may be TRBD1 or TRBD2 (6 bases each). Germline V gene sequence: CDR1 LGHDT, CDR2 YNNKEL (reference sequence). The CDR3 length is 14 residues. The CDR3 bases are TGTGCCAGCAGCCAAACTTCCGGGGGCCCCACGCATATCTTC. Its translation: CASSQTSGGPTHIF.

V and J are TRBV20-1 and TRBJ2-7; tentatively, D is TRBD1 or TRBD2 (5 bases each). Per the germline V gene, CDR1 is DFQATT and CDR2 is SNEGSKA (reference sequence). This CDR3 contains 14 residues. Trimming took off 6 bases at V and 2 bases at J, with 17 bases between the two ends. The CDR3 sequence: CSAARGLGPYEQYV. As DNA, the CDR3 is TGCAGTGCGGCCCGGGGCCTAGGTCCCTACGAGCAGTACGTC.

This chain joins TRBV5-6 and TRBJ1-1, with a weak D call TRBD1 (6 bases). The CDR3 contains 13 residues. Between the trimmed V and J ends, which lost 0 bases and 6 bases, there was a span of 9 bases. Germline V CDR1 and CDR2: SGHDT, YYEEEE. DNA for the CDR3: TGTGCCAGCAGCTTGGCGGGGGCGGCTGAAGCTTTCTTT. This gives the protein CASSLAGAAEAFF.

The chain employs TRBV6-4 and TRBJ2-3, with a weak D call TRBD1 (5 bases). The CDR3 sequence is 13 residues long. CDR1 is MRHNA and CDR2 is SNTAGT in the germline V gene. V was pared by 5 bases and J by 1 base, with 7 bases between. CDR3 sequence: CASSIQGTDTQYF. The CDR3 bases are TGTGCCAGCAGTATACAGGGCACAGATACGCAGTATTTT.

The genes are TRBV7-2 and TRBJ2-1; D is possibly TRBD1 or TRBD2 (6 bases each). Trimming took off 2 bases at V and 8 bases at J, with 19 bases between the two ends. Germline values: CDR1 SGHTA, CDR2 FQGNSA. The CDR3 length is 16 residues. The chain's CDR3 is CASSLWPKGGTDEQFF. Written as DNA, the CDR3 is TGTGCCAGCAGCTTATGGCCCAAGGGGGGTACCGATGAGCAGTTCTTC.

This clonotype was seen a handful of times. CDR3 protein: CASSRATGSYEQYF. The CDR3 coding sequence is TGTGCCAGCAGCCGAGCGACGGGATCCTACGAGCAGTACTTC. The V and J genes are TRBV11-3 and TRBJ2-7, with D possibly being TRBD2 (5 bases). Germline assignment: CDR1 SGHNT and CDR2 YENEEA. This CDR3 region has 14 residues. Trimming stripped 5 bases from V and 1 base from J, with 12 bases between.

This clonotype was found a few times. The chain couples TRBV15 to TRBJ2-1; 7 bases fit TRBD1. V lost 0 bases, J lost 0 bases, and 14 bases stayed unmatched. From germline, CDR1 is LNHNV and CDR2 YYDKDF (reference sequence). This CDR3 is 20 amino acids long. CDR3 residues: CATSRDFGQAYQSSYNEQFF. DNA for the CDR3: TGTGCCACCAGCAGAGATTTCGGACAGGCGTACCAGAGCTCCTACAATGAGCAGTTCTTC.

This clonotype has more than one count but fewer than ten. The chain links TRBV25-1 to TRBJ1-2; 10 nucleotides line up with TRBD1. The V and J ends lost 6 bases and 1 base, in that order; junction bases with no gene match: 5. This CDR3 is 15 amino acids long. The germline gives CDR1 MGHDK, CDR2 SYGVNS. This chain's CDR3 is CASRSGTGVNYGYTF. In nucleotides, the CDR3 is TGTGCCAGCAGATCCGGGACAGGGGTTAACTATGGCTACACCTTC.

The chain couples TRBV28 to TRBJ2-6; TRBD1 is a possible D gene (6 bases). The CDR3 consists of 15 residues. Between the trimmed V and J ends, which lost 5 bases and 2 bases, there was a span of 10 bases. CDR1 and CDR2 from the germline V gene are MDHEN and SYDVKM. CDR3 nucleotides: TGTGCCAGCAGTACTCAGGGGACTGGGGCCAACGTCCTGACTTTC. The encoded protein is CASSTQGTGANVLTF.

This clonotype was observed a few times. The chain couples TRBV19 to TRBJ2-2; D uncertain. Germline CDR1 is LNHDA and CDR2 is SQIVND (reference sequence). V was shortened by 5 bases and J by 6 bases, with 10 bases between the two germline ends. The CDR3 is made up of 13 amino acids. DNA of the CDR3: TGTGCCAGTAGTGATTCGGTTCCCGGGGAGCTGTTTTTT. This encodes CASSDSVPGELFF.

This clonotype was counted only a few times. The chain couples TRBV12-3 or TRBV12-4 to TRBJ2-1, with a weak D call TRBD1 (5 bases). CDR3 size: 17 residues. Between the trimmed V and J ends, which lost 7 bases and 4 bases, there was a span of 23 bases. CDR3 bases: TGTGCCAGCACCACATTATTATCAGGGAATCGGTACAATGAGCAGTTCTTC. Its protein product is CASTTLLSGNRYNEQFF.